Each of the 18 T cell receptor beta chains below was sequenced from the same sample in a study of T cell changes during pregnancy in multiple sclerosis. Assay: immunoSEQ multiplex PCR; the TCRdb copy retains only in-frame clones and omits some. This sample carries around 100,000 clones, 80% to 95% of them seen once, and the ten largest clones take more than 1.5%. Sequenced material: peripheral blood, taken after pregnancy. These receptors all come from a female donor with multiple sclerosis, enrolled in a pregnancy study.

This rearrangement joins TRBV18 to TRBJ2-5; 8 bases line up with TRBD2. CDR1 KGHSH and CDR2 LQKENI come from the germline V gene. This CDR3 is 17 amino acids long. Trimming removed 3 bases from V and 5 bases from J; junction bases left unmatched: 14. The CDR3 spells CASSPLLVAGNRETQYF. As DNA, the CDR3 is TGTGCCAGCTCACCTCTCCTTGTAGCGGGAAATAGGGAGACCCAGTACTTC.

The chain couples TRBV5-6 to TRBJ1-5; TRBD1 agrees at 9 bases. CDR3 length: 14 residues. The ends lost 5 bases at V and 5 bases at J; junction bases unmatched: 5. CDR1 and CDR2 (germline): SGHDT, YYEEEE. CDR3 amino acids: CASSMGQGDQPQHF. CDR3 coding DNA: TGTGCCAGCAGTATGGGACAGGGTGATCAGCCCCAGCATTTT. The whole variable domain, filled in from reference TRBV5-6 and TRBJ1-5, reads DAGVTQSPTHLIKTRGQQVTLRCSPKSGHDTVSWYQQALGQGPQFIFQYYEEEERQRGNFPDRFSGHQFPNYSSELNVNALLLGDSALYLCASSMGQGDQPQHFGDGTRLSIL.

The chain links TRBV6-4 to TRBJ2-3, with TRBD1 as a possible D gene (5 bases). V lost 0 bases, J lost 2 bases, and 9 bases lay in between. The germline V gene encodes CDR1 MRHNA and CDR2 SNTAGT. This CDR3 is 15 amino acids long. The CDR3 coding sequence is TGTGCCAGCAGTGACTCGGGGCAGGTCACAGATACGCAGTATTTT. This encodes CASSDSGQVTDTQYF.

CDR3 region: CASSKGTGSYNEQFF. The CDR3, as DNA: TGTGCCAGCAGCAAAGGGACAGGCTCCTACAATGAGCAGTTCTTC. The rearrangement joins TRBV9 to TRBJ2-1, with 8 positions matching TRBD1. V dropped 4 bases and J dropped 0; count of bases not matched to a gene: 3. Germline CDR1 and CDR2: SGDLS and YYNGEE. This CDR3 contains 15 residues.

This chain joins TRBV28 and TRBJ2-7; 11 positions agree with TRBD2. After removal of 5 bases from V and 0 bases from J, the junction contained 9 bases not matched to a gene. The CDR3 runs to 17 residues. The V gene's germline CDR1 is MDHEN and CDR2 SYDVKM. This CDR3 is CASSPIAGGTSSYEQYF. As DNA, the CDR3 is TGTGCCAGCAGTCCTATAGCGGGAGGGACGAGCTCCTACGAGCAGTACTTC.

The gene calls are TRBV5-5 and TRBJ1-5, with D unresolved. This CDR3 has 14 amino acids. Between the trimmed V and J ends, which lost 2 bases and 0 bases, there was a span of 6 bases. Germline lookup yields CDR1 SGHKS and CDR2 YYEKEE (reference sequence). The CDR3 here is CASSFADSNQPQHF. The CDR3 DNA sequence: TGTGCCAGCAGCTTCGCGGATAGCAATCAGCCCCAGCATTTT. Full variable domain (remainder filled in from reference TRBV5-5 and TRBJ1-5): DAGVTQSPTHLIKTRGQQVTLRCSPISGHKSVSWYQQVLGQGPQFIFQYYEKEERGRGNFPDRFSARQFPNYSSELNVNALLLGDSALYLCASSFADSNQPQHFGDGTRLSIL.

The rearrangement joins TRBV10-3 to TRBJ1-2; maybe TRBD1 (6 bases). The germline CDR1 and CDR2 sequences are ENHRY and SYGVKD. The CDR3 length is 15 residues. Trimming took off 8 bases at V and 4 bases at J, with 20 bases between the two ends. Here the CDR3 reads CAIHNTGGQAYGYTF. The CDR3, as DNA: TGTGCCATCCATAATACGGGGGGGCAGGCCTATGGCTACACCTTC.

V gene TRBV30 combines with J gene TRBJ1-2; 7 positions agree with TRBD1. V shed 0 bases, J shed 5 bases, and the junction held 6 bases outside the gene matches. CDR1 is GTSNPN, CDR2 SVGIG, per germline (reference sequence). The CDR3 spans 14 residues. The CDR3 spells CAWSVQDRSYGYTF. As DNA, the CDR3 is TGTGCCTGGAGTGTACAGGACAGGTCGTATGGCTACACCTTC.

The chain has TRBV19 and TRBJ2-3; the D gene is possibly TRBD1 (5 bases). This CDR3 spans 14 amino acids. The germline gives CDR1 LNHDA, CDR2 SQIVND (reference sequence). The ends were cut back, 6 bases at V and 2 bases at J, with 12 bases in the middle. In DNA form, the CDR3 reads TGTGCCAGTAGGCAGGGAAACCCCACAGATACGCAGTATTTT. It specifies CASRQGNPTDTQYF.

This clone showed up just once. This sequence joins TRBV19 and TRBJ1-5; D is ambiguous. The CDR3 runs 14 residues. Germline-derived CDR1 and CDR2 are LNHDA and SQIVND (reference sequence). Trimming removed 2 bases at V and 5 bases at J, with 10 bases between. In DNA, the CDR3 is TGTGCCAGTAGTATAATCCAGGATGATCAGCCCCAGCATTTT. Residues: CASSIIQDDQPQHF.

The CDR3 sequence is CASSRGQGAHEKLFF. The CDR3 DNA reads TGTGCCAGCAGCAGGGGACAGGGGGCTCACGAAAAACTGTTTTTT. The chain carries TRBV11-3 and TRBJ1-4, with TRBD1 matching 12 bases. Losses at the gene ends were 5 bases for V and 8 bases for J; bases not matched to a gene: 6. CDR1 is SGHNT and CDR2 is YENEEA in the germline V gene. The CDR3 is 15 amino acids.

The chain joins TRBV28 to TRBJ1-6, with a tentative D call TRBD1 (6 bases). This CDR3 contains 13 residues. Germline loops: CDR1 MDHEN, CDR2 SYDVKM. V dropped 6 bases and J dropped 7 bases, with 10 bases sitting between them. The CDR3 DNA follows: TGTGCCAGCAGACAGGGTTCCAATTCACCCCTCCACTTT. This encodes CASRQGSNSPLHF.

The chain is built from TRBV5-6 and TRBJ2-4, with TRBD1 identical over 7 bases. There are 14 residues in the CDR3. CDR1 is SGHDT and CDR2 is YYEEEE in the germline V gene. V was clipped by 4 bases and J by 9 bases; unmatched bases: 10. The CDR3 nucleotides are TGTGCCAGCAGCCCGTACAGGGGTGGTGGCATTCAGTACTTC. Its protein is CASSPYRGGGIQYF. Full variable domain (missing parts from reference TRBV5-6 and TRBJ2-4): DAGVTQSPTHLIKTRGQQVTLRCSPKSGHDTVSWYQQALGQGPQFIFQYYEEEERQRGNFPDRFSGHQFPNYSSELNVNALLLGDSALYLCASSPYRGGGIQYFGAGTRLSVL.

The CDR3 spells CSVAGTGVHEQYF. CDR3 nucleotides: TGCAGCGTAGCCGGGACAGGGGTTCACGAGCAGTACTTC. This chain uses TRBV29-1 with TRBJ2-7; TRBD1 aligns across 10 bases. The CDR3 has 13 amino acids. The germline V gene has CDR1 SQVTM and CDR2 ANQGSEA. Trimming removed 6 bases from V and 5 bases from J; junction bases left unmatched: 7.

The chain recombines TRBV5-4 with TRBJ1-2, with D perhaps matching TRBD1 (5 bases). The CDR3 length is 16 residues. Trimming took 4 bases from V and 0 from J, leaving 16 bases between them. Germline V gives CDR1 SGHNT, CDR2 YYREEE (reference sequence). The CDR3 here is CASSTPLGLANYGYTF. In nucleotides, the CDR3 is TGTGCCAGCAGCACCCCCCTGGGGCTCGCTAACTATGGCTACACCTTC.

The chain joins TRBV7-3 to TRBJ1-1, with D perhaps matching TRBD1 (5 bases). CDR3 length: 13 amino acids. Trimming removed 4 bases at V and 1 base at J, with 7 bases between. CDR1 is SGHTA and CDR2 is FQGTGA in the germline V gene. The chain's CDR3 is CASSSDRNTEAFF. The CDR3 DNA is TGTGCCAGCAGCTCCGACAGGAACACTGAAGCTTTCTTT.

The chain employs TRBV6-5 and TRBJ1-2; no reliable D call. CDR3 length: 16 residues. V lost 6 bases and J lost 3, with 20 bases in between. The germline CDR1 and CDR2 sequences are MNHEY and SVGAGI. CDR3 in DNA: TGTGCCAGCAGCTACGATCGGGGAACGGGCGACTATGGCTACACCTTC. Its translation: CASSYDRGTGDYGYTF.

The J gene is TRBJ1-5, the V gene TRBV2; D is ambiguous. Per the germline V gene, CDR1 is SNHLY and CDR2 is FYNNEI. The CDR3 has 13 residues. Deletions cut 6 bases from V and 1 base from J, with 7 bases between. The chain's CDR3 is CASSARSNQPQHF. CDR3 coding DNA: TGTGCCAGCAGCGCGAGAAGCAATCAGCCCCAGCATTTT.